Described below is a single T cell receptor beta chain sequence and its context. Its target is unknown. This sample is drawn from a study of radiation and T cells in renal cell carcinoma. General observations from the study: Dominant CDR3 motifs were more common in irradiated tumors than controls. In nephrectomy-only tumors, top 100 clonotypes averaged 43%, versus about 50% irradiated.

Produced via immunoSEQ multiplex PCR; TCRdb's table is partial and in-frame only. Among about 16,000 clones listed, roughly 60% were seen once. Germline values: CDR1 MGHRA, CDR2 YSYEKL. The CDR3 runs to 14 residues. Trimming shortened V by 4 bases and J by 5 bases, and 14 bases separated the two germline ends. Treatment denoted: treatment-naive control, cytoreductive nephrectomy. The V gene is TRBV4-1, the J gene TRBJ2-5, with D uncertain. The clonotype was recovered from a man aged 35-49 years with renal cell carcinoma. Sequencing used tumor tissue, obtained from a patient whose treatment was nephrectomy without radiotherapy. The CDR3 coding sequence is TGCGCCAGCAGCCTTCAGCAAGGTGAGGAGACCCAGTACTTC. This gives the protein CASSLQQGEETQYF.